Following are 18 T cell receptor beta chains from one sample sequenced in a study of kidney transplant recipient with SARS-CoV-2 infection. Each CDR3 protein gets one entry after TCRdb re-called the reads with MiXCR. The sample shows fewer than 250,000 distinct CDR3 sequences, 29% of them seen only once. The source material was a blood sample, sampled at baseline and on roughly day 120 from a kidney transplant recipient. These receptors all stem from a young adult male patient who had COVID-19 and was a kidney transplant recipient. Part of the T cells may come from the graft donor.

A remark on this clonotype: Given a much more abundant clone one base away, this may be a read error. The CDR3 ends on some other residue instead of the conserved phenylalanine or tryptophan, so this is likely a read error. This sequence joins TRBV4-1 and TRBJ2-7; a possible D gene is TRBD2 (5 bases). Germline V gene data show CDR1 as MGHRA and CDR2 as YSYEKL. The CDR3 is 15 residues long. Between the trimmed V and J ends, which lost 3 bases and 3 bases, there was a span of 15 bases. The CDR3 coding sequence is TGCGCCAGCAGCCAGACCGGGAAGACGAACTACGAGCAGTACCTC. This gives the protein CASSQTGKTNYEQYL.

This clonotype was counted at least ten times. The chain has TRBV3-1 and TRBJ1-2; D ambiguous. Trimming stripped 4 bases from V and 4 bases from J, with 22 bases between. This CDR3 region has 17 residues. Looked up from germline, CDR1 is LGHDT and CDR2 is YNNKEL (reference sequence). The CDR3 is CASSRQGTLRKTYGYTF. The DNA of the CDR3 is TGTGCCAGCAGCCGCCAAGGCACCCTTCGAAAGACCTATGGCTACACCTTC.

This clonotype was observed at least ten times. J is TRBJ1-3 and V is TRBV7-2, with D maybe TRBD1 (6 bases). CDR3 length equals 15 residues. V lost 1 base to trimming and J lost 4 bases, with 11 bases between them. Germline lookup yields CDR1 SGHTA and CDR2 FQGNSA. The CDR3: CASSLDRARGNTIYF. CDR3 DNA: TGTGCCAGCAGCTTAGACAGGGCGAGGGGAAACACCATATATTTT. The whole variable domain, filled in from reference TRBV7-2 and TRBJ1-3, reads GAGVSQSPSNKVTEKGKDVELRCDPISGHTALYWYRQSLGQGLEFLIYFQGNSAPDKSGLPSDRFSAERTGGSVSTLTIQRTQQEDSAVYLCASSLDRARGNTIYFGEGSWLTVV.

About this clonotype itself: A much larger clone differs by one base, so this may be a read error. V gene TRBV3-1 combines with J gene TRBJ2-7; D is ambiguous. Gene TRBJ2-5 matches the end of the DNA better, so the J call may be wrong. This CDR3 is built from 17 residues. From germline, CDR1 is LGHDT and CDR2 YNNKEL (reference sequence). The CDR3 DNA reads TGTGCCAGCAGCGCTAATTATCCCATTCCTTTCTCTGAGACCCAGTACTTC. This encodes CASSANYPIPFSETQYF.

The CDR3 region is CASTGVRETQYF. In DNA form, the CDR3 reads TGTGCCAGCACTGGGGTGCGGGAGACCCAGTACTTC. V and J are TRBV2 and TRBJ2-5; D is ambiguous. The ends were cut back, 7 bases at V and 5 bases at J, with 11 bases in the middle. The CDR3 consists of 12 residues. Germline-derived CDR1 and CDR2 are SNHLY and FYNNEI.

This clonotype appeared many times. The chain is built from TRBV9 and TRBJ1-2; TRBD1 is a possible D gene (5 bases). Trimming stripped 3 bases from V and 8 bases from J, with 8 bases between. The CDR3 loop spans 11 amino acids. Germline V lookup: CDR1 SGDLS, CDR2 YYNGEE. The CDR3 sequence: CASSAAGGYTF. DNA for the CDR3: TGTGCCAGCAGCGCGGCAGGGGGCTACACCTTC.

Ten or more counts support this clonotype. V usage is TRBV12-3 or TRBV12-4 and J usage is TRBJ2-2; D unresolved. V lost 4 bases and J 4 bases, leaving 16 bases between the germline ends. The CDR3 has 16 residues. The CDR3: CASSSTFGRGTGELFF. In nucleotides, the CDR3 is TGTGCCAGCAGTTCGACTTTCGGGCGTGGCACCGGGGAGCTGTTTTTT.

Comments on this clonotype: A read error is possible here, since a much larger clone lies one base away. CDR3 sequence reads: CASSSCSGGRKAYGYTF. CDR3 in DNA: TGTGCCAGCAGTTCGTGTTCAGGTGGGAGAAAGGCCTATGGCTACACCTTC. V is TRBV6-6 and J is TRBJ1-2; D is uncertain. Trimming took 4 bases from V and 4 from J, leaving 22 bases between them. CDR3 size: 17 residues. From germline, CDR1 is MNHNY and CDR2 SVGAGI (reference sequence).

This clonotype was seen ten or more times. The chain recombines TRBV6-2 or TRBV6-3 with TRBJ2-2; 8 nucleotides match TRBD1. The trim removed 6 bases at V and 5 bases at J, leaving 8 bases unmatched. CDR1 MNHEY and CDR2 SVGEGT come from the germline V gene. The CDR3 contains 15 residues. This CDR3 is CASSRGQGRTGELFF. The CDR3, as DNA: TGTGCCAGCAGCCGCGGACAGGGAAGGACCGGGGAGCTGTTTTTT.

J is TRBJ1-2 and V is TRBV11-2; D is unresolved. CDR1 and CDR2 (germline): SGHAT, FQNNGV. V was shortened by 6 bases and J by 4 bases, with 24 bases between the two germline ends. The CDR3 is 17 residues long. The DNA for the CDR3 is TGTGCCAGCAGGCAGCTAAGAACAAGCAGAAAGACCTATGGCTACACCTTC. This translates into CASRQLRTSRKTYGYTF.

The table lists this clonotype with many counts. This rearrangement joins TRBV20-1 to TRBJ2-7; 9 bases are a match to TRBD2. The J segment lost 7 bases and the V segment lost 0 bases, leaving 10 bases of the junction unmatched. CDR1 DFQATT and CDR2 SNEGSKA come from the germline V gene (reference sequence). The CDR3 has 15 residues. CDR3 nucleotides: TGCAGTGCTAGAGAGCCGGGACTAGCCCTCAATGAGCAGTACTTC. Encoded protein: CSAREPGLALNEQYF.

This chain uses TRBV12-5 with TRBJ2-3; 7 nucleotides line up with TRBD1. CDR3 length: 15 residues. The germline V gene has CDR1 LGHNT and CDR2 FRNRAP. V shed 3 bases, J shed 4 bases, and the junction held 7 bases outside the gene matches. Written as DNA, the CDR3 is TGTGCTAGTGGTTTCCAAGGGGGCAGGGCAGATACGCAGTATTTT. Amino acids: CASGFQGGRADTQYF.

Worth noting for this clonotype: This may stem from a read error, because a much larger clone lies one nucleotide away. The chain joins TRBV5-4 to TRBJ2-5; no firm D call. The CDR3 contains 12 residues. Germline CDR1 SGHNT, CDR2 YYREEE (reference sequence). In nucleotides, the CDR3 is TGTGCCAGCAGCTTGGACCAAGAGGCCCAGTACTTC. This sequence encodes CASSLDQEAQYF.

On this clonotype itself: This clone may be a read error of a much larger clone one base away. This chain joins TRBV6-5 and TRBJ2-2, with 8 nucleotides matching TRBD2. Germline CDR1 is MNHEY and CDR2 is SVGAGI. The CDR3 consists of 14 residues. CDR3 nucleotide sequence: TGTGCCAGCAGTGCGGGGGGAGATACCGGGGGGCTGTTTTTT. Translation: CASSAGGDTGGLFF.

As for this clonotype: A read error is possible here, since a much larger clone lies one base away. The rearrangement links TRBV12-2 to TRBJ1-2. TRBV12-2 is designated a pseudogene. CDR3 size: 17 residues. CDR3 protein: CASRKAGTPRKTYGYTF. Written as DNA, the CDR3 is TGTGCAAGTCGCAAGGCTGGGACTCCACGAAAGACCTATGGCTACACCTTC.

This clonotype was seen repeatedly, ten times or more. CDR3 sequence (DNA): TGTGCCAGCAGCTTATTCCTAGCGGGAGTTTACGAGCAGTACTTC. The encoded protein is CASSLFLAGVYEQYF. The chain joins TRBV7-2 to TRBJ2-7; 10 bases line up with TRBD2. CDR1 is SGHTA and CDR2 is FQGNSA in the germline V gene. The junction had 5 bases not matched to a gene; V was cut back by 2 bases and J by 4 bases. The CDR3 loop spans 15 amino acids.

About this clonotype itself: A read error may explain this, as a much larger clone is one base away. The genes are TRBV5-1 and TRBJ1-3; D is unclear. Germline V gene data show CDR1 as SGHRS and CDR2 as YFSETQ. V was shortened by 1 base and J by 1 base, with 12 bases between the two germline ends. The CDR3 consists of 16 residues. CDR3 residues: CASSLNAGRSGNTIYF. CDR3 bases: TGCGCCAGCAGCTTGAACGCAGGCCGTTCTGGAAACACCATATATTTT. The variable domain in full, completed from reference TRBV5-1 and TRBJ1-3, reads KAGVTQTPRYLIKTRGQQVTLSCSPISGHRSVSWYQQTPGQGLQFLFEYFSETQRNKGNFPGRFSGRQFSNSRSEMNVSTLELGDSALYLCASSLNAGRSGNTIYFGEGSWLTVV.

This clonotype showed up just a few times. The rearrangement uses TRBV29-1 and TRBJ2-1; 7 nucleotides agree with TRBD1. V was clipped by 5 bases and J by 7 bases; unmatched bases: 8. In germline, CDR1 is SQVTM, CDR2 ANQGSEA. This CDR3 comprises 13 residues. CDR3 in amino acids: CSVQNPGQNEQFF. The CDR3 nucleotides are TGCAGCGTTCAAAACCCGGGACAGAATGAGCAGTTCTTC.